This section outlines one TCR beta chain sequence together with its context. The V segment lost 0 bases and the J segment 10 bases; nucleotides outside the gene matches: 5. This CDR3 has 14 residues. In germline, CDR1 is LNHNV, CDR2 YYDKDF (reference sequence). The sample originates from a study of blood T cell repertoires in COVID-19. Some clones are missing from TCRdb's copy, which holds only in-frame ones; the method was immunoSEQ multiplex PCR. Of roughly 84,000 clones listed, roughly 78% were seen once; the top ten hold around 33%. The TCR sequence derives from a man in his 60s with COVID-19, enrolled during active disease. Specimen: peripheral blood. The rearrangement joins TRBV15 to TRBJ2-1; 8 positions match TRBD2. CDR3 sequence: CATSREPSGLEQFF. The CDR3 region has the DNA TGTGCCACCAGCAGAGAGCCTAGCGGGCTAGAGCAGTTCTTC.